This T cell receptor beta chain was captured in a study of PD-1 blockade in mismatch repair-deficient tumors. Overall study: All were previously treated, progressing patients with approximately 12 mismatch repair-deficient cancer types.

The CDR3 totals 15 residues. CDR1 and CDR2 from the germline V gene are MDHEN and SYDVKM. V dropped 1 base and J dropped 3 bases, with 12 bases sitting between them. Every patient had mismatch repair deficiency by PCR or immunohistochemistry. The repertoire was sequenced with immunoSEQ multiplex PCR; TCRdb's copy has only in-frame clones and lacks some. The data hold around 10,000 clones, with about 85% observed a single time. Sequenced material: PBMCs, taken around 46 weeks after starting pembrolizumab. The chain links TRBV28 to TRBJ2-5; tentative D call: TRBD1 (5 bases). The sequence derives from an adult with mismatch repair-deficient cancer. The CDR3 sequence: CASSLSRSGKETQYF. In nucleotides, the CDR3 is TGTGCCAGCAGTTTATCGAGGTCAGGGAAAGAGACCCAGTACTTC.